This T cell receptor beta chain stems from a study of T cell responses to AZD1222 COVID-19 vaccine. This CDR3 has 15 amino acids. Deletions cut 5 bases from V and 6 bases from J, with 18 bases between. Germline CDR1 is SGHRS and CDR2 is YFSETQ. In regard to this clone: Its matching antigen is unknown.

Clones were read by immunoSEQ multiplex PCR, and TCRdb kept only the in-frame ones, dropping some. The sample lists more than 55,000 clones, 75% to 90% seen once, with 5% to 6.5% in the top ten. General study points: Spike-wide coverage was observed for vaccine-associated CD4 TCRs, with dominant responses at 160-218 and 743-854.

Here the sequenced sample was peripheral blood, taken 28 days after the second AZD1222 dose. The receptor was derived from an adult who received the AZD1222 COVID-19 vaccine. J is TRBJ2-1 and V is TRBV5-1; a weak D match, TRBD1 (6 bases). Written as DNA, the CDR3 is TGCGCCAGCAGTTCGGGTTGGGGGCCTTCCAATGAGCAGTTCTTC. Amino acids: CASSSGWGPSNEQFF.